The T cell receptor (beta chain) under discussion was sequenced for a study of blood T cell repertoires in COVID-19 (dated by TCRdb to between 2020 and 2021). About the investigation overall: The collaborator samples originated in the United States, Italy and Spain and spanned the acute and convalescent phases of COVID-19. The prospective study material was composed of cDNA or gDNA derived from T cells, B-cell-depleted T cells, or PBMCs. The dataset comprised deeply sampled blood TCRbeta repertoires from subjects exposed to, actively infected with, or recovered from COVID-19. The repertoires were released in a freely available public database intended as a resource for research on the immune response to SARS-CoV-2. Samples were obtained from the ongoing ImmuneRACE study (first 160 participants) and from over 1,000 subjects provided by 6 global collaborators. A de-identified subject ID, COVID-19 status, age in years and sex were almost always included in the sample metadata. Where available, HLA class I and class II types were taken from metadata supplied by the sample provider and were not determined by assay-based typing.

TCRbeta CDR3 regions were amplified from genomic DNA using the immunoSEQ Assay, a bias-controlled multiplex PCR. The source study handled its data this way. The number of nucleated cells in each sample was estimated from the amplification of reference gene primers within the assay. To quantify the absolute abundance of each unique TCRbeta CDR3 rearrangement, sequence reads were collapsed and filtered. For each sample, productive Simpson clonality was calculated as the square root of Simpson's diversity index across productive rearrangements. This immuneACCESS table, as held by TCRdb, lists in-frame sequences with V and J called but not all clones. Of the missing ones, under half trace to an unresolved V gene in checked studies; the others have no known cause. The DNA was the basis for D and trimming; V, J and clone size are from that table. This sample holds around 54,000 clones; approximately 82% were observed only once. The ten largest clones add up to approximately 5% of the sample.

As to this clone: Its antigen has not been determined. No base qualities exist here, and no much larger clone lies one base off it.

The germline V gene encodes CDR1 ENHRY and CDR2 SYGVKD. V gives up 9 bases and J gives up 8 bases, and the segment between their germline ends measures 17 bases. Inclusive of the bounding cysteine and phenylalanine, the CDR3 is 13 residues long. Only CDR3 DNA remains: 39 bases, in frame from the first base. Participants in the prospective study were aged roughly 18 to 100 years, lived in about two dozen United States geographic areas, and enrolled through a virtual design. In the prospective study, participants were assigned to cohorts based on the clinical history participants reported in a screening survey and a study questionnaire. Each participant in the prospective study had whole blood, serum and a nasopharyngeal or oropharyngeal swab collected by mobile phlebotomists. Participants in the prospective study had the option to provide additional blood draws and questionnaires over an approximately 2-month period. Before DNA extraction, prospective study blood samples were shipped either frozen or at room temperature.

The paper's findings and limits, for the study overall: The quantity of clinical and demographic metadata differed by source and by participant and was supplied without curation.

Here the chain combines TRBV10-3 and TRBJ2-1, and possibly TRBD1, on 6 matching bases. The sequenced material came from PBMCs or T cells enriched from blood (not recorded which). The receptor was derived from a woman aged 45 to 65 with acute COVID-19. The CDR3 has the sequence CAIQGRGLDEQFF. The sequence in DNA is TGTGCCATACAGGGACGCGGGTTGGATGAGCAGTTCTTC.